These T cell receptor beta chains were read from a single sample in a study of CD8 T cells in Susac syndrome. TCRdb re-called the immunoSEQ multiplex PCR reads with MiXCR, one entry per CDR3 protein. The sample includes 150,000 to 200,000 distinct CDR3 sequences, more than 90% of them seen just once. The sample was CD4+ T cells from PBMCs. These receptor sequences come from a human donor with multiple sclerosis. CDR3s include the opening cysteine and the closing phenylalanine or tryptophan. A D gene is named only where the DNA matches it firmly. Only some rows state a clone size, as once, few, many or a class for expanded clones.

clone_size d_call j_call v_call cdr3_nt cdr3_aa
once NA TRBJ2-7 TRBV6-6 TGTGCCAGCAGCCACGGGGCAGAGAGGGGGGGCGAGCAGTACTTC CASSHGAERGGEQYF
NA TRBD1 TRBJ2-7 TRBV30 TGTGCCTGGAGATCAGGGGGCATGGGACCCTACGAGCAGTACTTC CAWRSGGMGPYEQYF
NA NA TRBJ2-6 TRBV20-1 TGCAGTGCCCGGGTGGACTACTCTGGGGCCAACGTCCTGACTTTC CSARVDYSGANVLTF
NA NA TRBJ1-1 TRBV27 TGTGCCAGCAGTTTGCTATCCGGGAGCCGAACTGAAGCTTTCTTT CASSLLSGSRTEAFF
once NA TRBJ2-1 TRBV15 TGTGCCACCAGCGTTGTACAGGGAAATGAGCAGTTCTTC CATSVVQGNEQFF
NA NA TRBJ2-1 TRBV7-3 TGTGCCAGCAGCCCTACTGGGACCGCGTCTGGTGAGCAGTTCTTC CASSPTGTASGEQFF
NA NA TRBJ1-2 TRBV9 TGTGCCAGCAGCGTAGCGACAGGCCAGCACGGCGGCTACACCTTC CASSVATGQHGGYTF
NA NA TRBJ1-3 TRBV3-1 TGTGCCAGCAGCCGGGTCAGGGGTAGTGGAAACACCATATATTTT CASSRVRGSGNTIYF
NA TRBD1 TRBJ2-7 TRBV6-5 TGTGCCAGCAGTTACGGTACAGGGGATTGGGAGCAGTACTTC CASSYGTGDWEQYF
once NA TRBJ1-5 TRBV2 TGTGCCAGCAGGGCGGATATCAGCAATCAGCCCCAGCATTTT CASRADISNQPQHF
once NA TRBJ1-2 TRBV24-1 TGTGCCACCAGTGATTTGCTGGGGACCCGGATGAGCTACACCTTC CATSDLLGTRMSYTF
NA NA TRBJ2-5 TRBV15 TGTGCCACCAGCAGAGGGGAACTCAACCAAGAGACCCAGTACTTC CATSRGELNQETQYF
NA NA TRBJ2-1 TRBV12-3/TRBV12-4 TGTGCCAGCAGCCGTATCCGCACCAATGAGCAGTTCTTC CASSRIRTNEQFF